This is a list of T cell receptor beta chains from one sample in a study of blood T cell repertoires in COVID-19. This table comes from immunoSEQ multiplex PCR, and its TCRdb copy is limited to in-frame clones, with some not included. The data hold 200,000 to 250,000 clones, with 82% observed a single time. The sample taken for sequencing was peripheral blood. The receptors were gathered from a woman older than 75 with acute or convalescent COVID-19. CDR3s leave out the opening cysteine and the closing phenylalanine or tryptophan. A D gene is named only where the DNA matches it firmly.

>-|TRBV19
ASSIPATGSREKLF
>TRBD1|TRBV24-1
ATSDSRTGRTGELF
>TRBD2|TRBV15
ATSIPLGLAGGNSRADTQY
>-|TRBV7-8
ASSPPERGGNQPQH
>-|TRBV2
ASSRDISSPLH
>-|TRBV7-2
ASSLQAGNTIY
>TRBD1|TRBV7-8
ASMSPTGIYEQY
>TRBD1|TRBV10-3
AILGQGAPGYT
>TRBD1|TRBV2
ASSSGQGLEQY
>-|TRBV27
ASSSGQLLNEKLF
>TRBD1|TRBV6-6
ASSSRQGIGYEQY
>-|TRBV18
ASSPFETGNSPLH
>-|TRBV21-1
ASSKVRTSGRNTGELF
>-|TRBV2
ASSEARFRGSPLH
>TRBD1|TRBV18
ASSLDRDRDYGYT
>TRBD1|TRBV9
ASSVVGTVQETQY
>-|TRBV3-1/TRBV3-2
ASSQVGGLGYGYT
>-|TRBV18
ASSALISRQPQH
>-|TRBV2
ASVAGSLDRGYT
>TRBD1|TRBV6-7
ASSKQGGFSGANVLT
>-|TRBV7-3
ASSLTLVAAEAF
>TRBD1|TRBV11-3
ASSLGTGDEQF
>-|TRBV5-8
ASSSGTPGNTIY
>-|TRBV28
ASSLSGGAKLF
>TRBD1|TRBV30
AWSLNRGALNEQF
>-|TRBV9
ASSVGPNYGYT
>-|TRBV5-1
ASSLGLLGSYNSPLH
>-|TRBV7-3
ASSLWARAETQY
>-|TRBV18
ASSPLAGPYEQY
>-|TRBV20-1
SARDIGRAF
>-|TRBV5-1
ASSLSGEANQPQH
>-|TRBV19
ASSIEPGGGYT
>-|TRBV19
ASTPRASRKGYT
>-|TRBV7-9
ASSRAGVAYEQY
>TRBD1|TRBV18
ASSPIQGQSYEQY
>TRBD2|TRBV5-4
ASSEGLVKETQY
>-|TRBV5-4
ASSLDLRGNTEAF
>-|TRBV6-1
ASSEERVGRGSQY
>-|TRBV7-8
ASSPVGSGVGGYT
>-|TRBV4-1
ASSQRQINTGELF
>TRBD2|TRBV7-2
ASSLVPSGGNTGELF
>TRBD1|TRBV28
ASSSTRTGGSSPLH
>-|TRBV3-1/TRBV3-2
ASSQGPGTPQTPHY
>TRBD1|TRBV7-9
ASSSLTGPTTEAF
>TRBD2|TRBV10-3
AISAGLVQETQY
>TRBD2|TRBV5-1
ASSPGTSGGVGELF
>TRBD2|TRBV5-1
ASSGGLAGATQY
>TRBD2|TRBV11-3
ASSRLAGGQGEHTQY